The next 21 T cell receptor beta chains were all read from a single sample in a study of T cell repertoires in cytomegalovirus infection. TCRdb ran MiXCR on the reads and lists one entry per CDR3 protein. In the table there are fewer than 850,000 distinct CDR3 sequences, under 35% of which are singletons. Antigens for these TCRs are unknown. The sequencing here drew on cultured CD8+ T cells from PBMCs, taken from culture after CMV antigen stimulation. These receptors originate from a human donor in good health (CMV status not recorded). Some clones in this sample may be carry-over from other donors' samples.

On this clonotype itself: The junction departs from germline at one end; a sequencing error may be responsible. This rearrangement joins TRBV7-9 to TRBJ1-1, with D unresolved. Looked up from germline, CDR1 is SEHNR and CDR2 is FQNEAQ (reference sequence). CDR3 size: 9 residues. The CDR3 spells CASSSPYRF. The CDR3 DNA sequence: TGTGCCAGCAGCTCCCCATATCGCTTT.

To note about this clonotype: One end of the junction fails to match germline, which may point to a read error. The CDR3 DNA sequence: TGTGCCAGCAGCGTAGGACAGAACACTGTAGCTTTCTTT. Its translation: CASSVGQNTVAFF. This chain connects TRBV9 to TRBJ1-1; TRBD1 might be the D (5 bases). CDR1 and CDR2 (germline): SGDLS, YYNGEE. CDR3 length: 13 residues.

This clonotype has a handful of counts. The rearrangement joins TRBV9 to TRBJ2-1, with 11 bases matching TRBD2. V gave up 0 bases and J gave up 6 bases; unmatched junction bases: 11. The length of the CDR3 is 18 residues. Germline V gene sequence: CDR1 SGDLS, CDR2 YYNGEE. The CDR3 region is CASSVGAVLAGGPNEQFF. The CDR3, as DNA: TGTGCCAGCAGCGTAGGCGCTGTGCTAGCGGGGGGCCCCAATGAGCAGTTCTTC.

This clonotype was seen only a few times. The V call is TRBV12-5, the J call TRBJ2-1; D is uncertain. Germline lookup yields CDR1 LGHNT and CDR2 FRNRAP. V dropped 5 bases and J dropped 4 bases, with 6 bases sitting between them. CDR3 size: 12 residues. The CDR3 region is CASGDGYNEQFF. In nucleotides, the CDR3 is TGTGCTAGTGGTGACGGTTACAATGAGCAGTTCTTC.

The chain has TRBV9 and TRBJ1-1; D uncertain. CDR1 is SGDLS, CDR2 YYNGEE, per germline. The CDR3 has 10 residues. Trimming left V 3 bases short and J 9 bases short, with 6 bases between. CDR3 residues: CASSAGKAFF. CDR3 in DNA: TGTGCCAGCAGCGCTGGCAAAGCTTTCTTT.

The rearrangement joins TRBV27 to TRBJ1-6, with D unclear. Germline V gene lookup returns CDR1 MNHEY and CDR2 SMNVEV (reference sequence). The CDR3 consists of 15 residues. V was trimmed by 7 bases and J by 7 bases, leaving 17 bases between them. CDR3 in DNA: TGTGCCAGCACCCCGGGGTCGGCCAAAAATTCACCCCTCCACTTT. It yields the protein CASTPGSAKNSPLHF.

The chain uses TRBV7-9 and TRBJ2-3, with TRBD2 matching over 7 bases. The CDR3 runs to 17 residues. Per germline, CDR1 SEHNR and CDR2 FQNEAQ (reference sequence). V shed 1 base, J shed 2 bases, and the junction held 9 bases outside the gene matches. The CDR3 sequence is CASSLETWGTNTDTQYF. In DNA, the CDR3 is TGTGCCAGCAGCTTAGAGACGTGGGGGACTAACACAGATACGCAGTATTTT. The complete variable domain, with remaining parts taken from reference TRBV7-9 and TRBJ2-3, reads DTGVSQNPRHKITKRGQNVTFRCDPISEHNRLYWYRQTLGQGPEFLTYFQNEAQLEKSRLLSDRFSAERPKGSFSTLEIQRTEQGDSAMYLCASSLETWGTNTDTQYFGPGTRLTVL.

J is TRBJ2-3 and V is TRBV5-1, with D maybe TRBD1 (5 bases). Germline V gene lookup returns CDR1 SGHRS and CDR2 YFSETQ. This CDR3 is built from 17 residues. Trimming removed 1 base at V and 6 bases at J, with 21 bases between. CDR3 coding DNA: TGCGCCAGCAGCTTGATAGGGGATCCCACCCAGTGGGATACGCAGTATTTT. This encodes CASSLIGDPTQWDTQYF. The variable domain in full, completed from reference TRBV5-1 and TRBJ2-3, reads KAGVTQTPRYLIKTRGQQVTLSCSPISGHRSVSWYQQTPGQGLQFLFEYFSETQRNKGNFPGRFSGRQFSNSRSEMNVSTLELGDSALYLCASSLIGDPTQWDTQYFGPGTRLTVL.

The chain joins TRBV2 to TRBJ1-3; D possibly corresponds to TRBD1 (6 bases). The germline V and J ends were trimmed by 8 bases and 7 bases, with 18 bases remaining between them. The CDR3 is made up of 14 amino acids. Per germline, CDR1 SNHLY and CDR2 FYNNEI. The CDR3 protein is CASGETGYGNTIYF. Here the CDR3 DNA reads TGTGCCAGCGGGGAAACAGGGTATGGGAACACCATATATTTT.

V gene TRBV20-1 combines with J gene TRBJ2-7, with D uncertain. Germline V gene sequence: CDR1 DFQATT, CDR2 SNEGSKA (reference sequence). The CDR3 is 15 residues long. Trimming stripped 1 base from V and 0 bases from J, with 13 bases between. The CDR3 is CSARGAADSSYEQYF. CDR3 DNA: TGCAGTGCTAGAGGCGCGGCCGATAGCTCCTACGAGCAGTACTTC.

This clonotype was detected ten times or more. The chain joins TRBV11-1 to TRBJ2-7; D not resolved. Germline V gene sequence: CDR1 SGHAT, CDR2 FQDESV (reference sequence). V was cut by 5 bases and J by 1 base, with 12 bases left in between. The CDR3 covers 14 residues. The CDR3 region has the DNA TGTGCCAGCAGCCCTGCTGGCAGATCCTACGAGCAGTACGTC. Protein: CASSPAGRSYEQYV.

The CDR3: CASSGSYGGYEQYV. The DNA of the CDR3 is TGTGCCAGCAGTGGTAGCTACGGGGGCTACGAGCAGTACGTC. The rearrangement uses TRBV6-2 or TRBV6-3 and TRBJ2-7; possibly TRBD2 for D (6 bases). V lost 5 bases, J lost 3 bases, and 14 bases lay in between. This CDR3 is 14 amino acids long. Germline-derived CDR1 and CDR2 are MNHEY and SVGEGT.

The chain is built from TRBV27 and TRBJ1-1; 8 bases line up with TRBD1. This CDR3 region has 15 residues. Looked up from germline, CDR1 is MNHEY and CDR2 is SMNVEV (reference sequence). The trim removed 5 bases at V and 3 bases at J, leaving 8 bases unmatched. As DNA, the CDR3 is TGTGCCAGCAGTACCCAGCAGGGGGCCGACACTGAAGCTTTCTTT. Protein sequence: CASSTQQGADTEAFF.

The J gene is TRBJ2-1, the V gene TRBV11-2; weak D call: TRBD2 (5 bases). The ends were cut back, 1 base at V and 6 bases at J, with 16 bases in the middle. This CDR3 spans 16 amino acids. Germline V gene data show CDR1 as SGHAT and CDR2 as FQNNGV. The CDR3 sequence: CASSLVATDQFNEQFF. The DNA for the CDR3 is TGTGCCAGCAGCTTAGTAGCGACGGACCAATTCAATGAGCAGTTCTTC.

This clonotype was detected only a few times. The rearrangement links TRBV6-2 or TRBV6-3 to TRBJ2-7; 11 bases agree with TRBD2. Germline CDR1 MNHEY, CDR2 SVGEGT. The CDR3 length is 16 residues. Unmatched junction bases numbered 10, after V lost 2 bases and J lost 7 bases. In nucleotides, the CDR3 is TGTGCCAGCAGTTACGAGCTAGCGGGGGGCTTGGAAGAGCAGTACGTC. It specifies CASSYELAGGLEEQYV.

This clonotype was found many times. The V gene is TRBV7-2, the J gene TRBJ2-2, with D possibly matching TRBD1 (5 bases). CDR1 and CDR2 (germline): SGHTA, FQGNSA. V lost 1 base and J lost 7, with 13 bases in between. The CDR3 runs 15 residues. Here the CDR3 reads CASSLVGDGLGELFF. CDR3 DNA sequence: TGTGCCAGCAGCTTAGTAGGGGATGGGCTCGGGGAGCTGTTTTTT.

This chain connects TRBV2 to TRBJ2-1; no firm D call. The CDR3 loop spans 10 amino acids. The V end lost 10 bases, the J end lost 8 bases, and 9 bases lay between the germline ends. Germline V gives CDR1 SNHLY, CDR2 FYNNEI. CDR3 residues: CATRRDEQFF. Written as DNA, the CDR3 is TGTGCCACCCGTCGGGATGAGCAGTTCTTC. Supplemented by reference TRBV2 and TRBJ2-1, the full variable domain reads EPEVTQTPSHQVTQMGQEVILRCVPISNHLYFYWYRQILGQKVEFLVSFYNNEISEKSEIFDDQFSVERPDGSNFTLKIRSTKLEDSAMYFCATRRDEQFFGPGTRLTVL.

This clonotype has a handful of counts. The chain recombines TRBV27 with TRBJ1-5; no reliable D call. The length of the CDR3 is 14 residues. Trimming removed 3 bases at V and 5 bases at J, with 11 bases between. Germline loops: CDR1 MNHEY, CDR2 SMNVEV (reference sequence). CDR3 DNA sequence: TGTGCCAGCAGTTTGAGGGCGAGGGATCAGCCCCAGCATTTT. Its translation is CASSLRARDQPQHF.

This clonotype was picked up a small number of times. This chain connects TRBV19 to TRBJ1-2; D remains unclear. The CDR3 is 13 amino acids. V lost 4 bases, J lost 9 bases, and 15 bases lay in between. Germline lookup yields CDR1 LNHDA and CDR2 SQIVND (reference sequence). The CDR3 DNA is TGTGCCAGTAGTACCGGGGAGGAAATCAGCTACACCTTC. This sequence encodes CASSTGEEISYTF.

This clonotype was counted many times. The chain uses TRBV12-3 or TRBV12-4 and TRBJ2-4, with TRBD2 as a possible D gene (5 bases). The CDR3 has 17 residues. V gave up 5 bases and J gave up 1 base, with 18 bases separating them. The CDR3 DNA is TGTGCCAGCAGTCCCCCCCTAGCAATAGGGGCCAAAAACATTCAGTACTTC. This encodes CASSPPLAIGAKNIQYF.

This sequence joins TRBV2 and TRBJ1-2, with TRBD1 identical over 7 bases. The CDR3 is 12 amino acids. Germline CDR1 reads SNHLY; CDR2 reads FYNNEI. V shed 9 bases, J shed 2 bases, and the junction held 3 bases outside the gene matches. The CDR3 reads CARGQRNYGYTF. The CDR3 DNA reads as TGTGCCAGGGGACAGAGGAACTATGGCTACACCTTC. The variable domain in full, with the rest retrieved from reference TRBV2 and TRBJ1-2, is EPEVTQTPSHQVTQMGQEVILRCVPISNHLYFYWYRQILGQKVEFLVSFYNNEISEKSEIFDDQFSVERPDGSNFTLKIRSTKLEDSAMYFCARGQRNYGYTFGSGTRLTVV.